This T cell receptor (beta chain) was sequenced during a study of T cell repertoires in cytomegalovirus infection. TCRdb called the reads again in MiXCR, with one record for every CDR3 protein. Among some 300,000 distinct CDR3 sequences listed, 15% to 20% were seen once. The study, taken as a whole, reports: Within the response measured ex vivo, HLA-C-restricted CMV-specific TCR beta clonotypes were dominant.

Worth noting for this clonotype: What it binds is not known.

Trimming shortened V by 6 bases and J by 6 bases, and 9 bases separated the two germline ends. The CDR3 covers 12 residues. Per germline, CDR1 MNHNY and CDR2 SVGAGI (reference sequence). V usage is TRBV6-6 and J usage is TRBJ1-5, with D unclear. This TCR derives from a human donor in good health (CMV status not recorded). Some clones in this sample may be carry-over from other donors' samples. The sequenced sample was PBMCs. DNA of the CDR3: TGTGCCAGCAGCTACGGAGGTCAGCCCCAGCATTTT. Protein product: CASSYGGQPQHF.